The 19 T cell receptor beta chains below were found in one sample sequenced in a study of low-dose radiotherapy and immunotherapy resistance in tumors. Documented time point: after trial treatment. Specified treatment: LDRT plus nivolumab, ipilimumab, low-dose cyclophosphamide and aspirin (RACIN trial). Primers targeting TRAV and TRBV primed first-strand cDNA, covering alpha and beta chains. TCR amplification ran roughly 20 PCR cycles using constant-region and V-primer adapter primers. TCRdb ran MiXCR on the reads and lists one entry per CDR3 protein. The repertoire holds about 97,000 distinct CDR3 sequences, with about a fifth as singletons. This specimen was PBMCs, taken after low-dose radiotherapy plus immunotherapy. The receptors shown here come from a male donor with prostate cancer.

This clonotype was seen at least ten times. The rearrangement links TRBV5-1 to TRBJ2-1, with 7 bases aligning to TRBD2. Germline values: CDR1 SGHRS, CDR2 YFSETQ. The CDR3 covers 17 residues. Trimming took 0 bases from V and 0 from J; bases not matched to a gene: 6. The CDR3 sequence is CASSLEGLTNSYNEQFF. The CDR3, as DNA: TGCGCCAGCAGCTTGGAGGGACTAACTAACTCCTACAATGAGCAGTTCTTC. The full variable domain, with the rest looked up from reference TRBV5-1 and TRBJ2-1, is KAGVTQTPRYLIKTRGQQVTLSCSPISGHRSVSWYQQTPGQGLQFLFEYFSETQRNKGNFPGRFSGRQFSNSRSEMNVSTLELGDSALYLCASSLEGLTNSYNEQFFGPGTRLTVL.

This clonotype was counted a few times. The V gene is TRBV12-3 or TRBV12-4, the J gene TRBJ2-1; D may be TRBD2 (5 bases). This CDR3 spans 16 amino acids. Between the trimmed V and J ends, which lost 7 bases and 4 bases, there was a span of 20 bases. The CDR3 loop reads CASIATGKGIYNEQFF. The CDR3 DNA reads as TGTGCCAGCATTGCTACCGGGAAAGGCATTTACAATGAGCAGTTCTTC.

This clonotype was observed a handful of times. The chain couples TRBV10-3 to TRBJ2-7; 7 bases line up with TRBD1. Per the germline V gene, CDR1 is ENHRY and CDR2 is SYGVKD. With V trimmed by 0 bases and J by 2 bases, 4 bases remained unmatched. This CDR3 is 15 amino acids long. The CDR3 here is CAISESETGTYEQYF. Here the CDR3 DNA reads TGTGCCATCAGTGAGTCGGAGACAGGGACCTACGAGCAGTACTTC.

CDR3 in DNA: TGTGCCAGTTTCAGGCGGGAGGACACTGAAGCTTTCTTT. It yields the protein CASFRREDTEAFF. This sequence joins TRBV19 and TRBJ1-1; D remains unclear. CDR3 length: 13 residues. V dropped 8 bases and J dropped 3 bases, with 13 bases sitting between them. CDR1 is LNHDA and CDR2 is SQIVND in the germline V gene (reference sequence). Together with reference TRBV19 and TRBJ1-1, the CDR3 gives the full variable domain: DGGITQSPKYLFRKEGQNVTLSCEQNLNHDAMYWYRQDPGQGLRLIYYSQIVNDFQKGDIAEGYSVSREKKESFPLTVTSAQKNPTAFYLCASFRREDTEAFFGQGTRLTVV.

The chain uses TRBV5-1 and TRBJ2-7; D is perhaps TRBD1 or TRBD2 (5 bases each). The length of the CDR3 is 13 residues. Trimming left V 5 bases short and J 8 bases short, with 17 bases between. Germline V CDR1 and CDR2: SGHRS, YFSETQ. As DNA, the CDR3 is TGCGCCAGCAGTCAACCGGGGCCGGGCAAGCAGTACTTC. Its translation is CASSQPGPGKQYF. The complete variable domain, with remaining parts taken from reference TRBV5-1 and TRBJ2-7, reads KAGVTQTPRYLIKTRGQQVTLSCSPISGHRSVSWYQQTPGQGLQFLFEYFSETQRNKGNFPGRFSGRQFSNSRSEMNVSTLELGDSALYLCASSQPGPGKQYFGPGTRLTVT.

This clonotype was observed a few times. The V call is TRBV3-1, the J call TRBJ2-7, with 11 bases aligning to TRBD1. CDR1 and CDR2 (germline): LGHDT, YNNKEL (reference sequence). The V segment lost 3 bases and the J segment 4 bases; nucleotides outside the gene matches: 2. The CDR3 covers 14 residues. CDR3 sequence: CASSQGTGGYEQYF. DNA of the CDR3: TGTGCCAGCAGCCAGGGGACAGGGGGATACGAGCAGTACTTC.

About this clonotype: A read error is likely here: a far larger clone is one base away. This rearrangement joins TRBV11-2 to TRBJ2-1; D gene ambiguous. The V gene lost 3 bases and the J gene lost 10 bases, with 19 bases spanning the gap. CDR3 length: 15 amino acids. Germline-derived CDR1 and CDR2 are SGHAT and FQNNGV. This CDR3 reads CASSFGPLSSYEQFF. DNA for the CDR3: TGTGCCAGCAGCTTCGGACCCCTGAGCTCCTACGAGCAGTTCTTC.

The chain couples TRBV3-1 to TRBJ2-7; 12 positions agree with TRBD2. The CDR3 length is 15 residues. Losses at the gene ends were 1 base for V and 2 bases for J; bases not matched to a gene: 0. Germline CDR1 and CDR2: LGHDT and YNNKEL (reference sequence). The CDR3 spells CASSQASGGAYEQYF. CDR3 bases: TGTGCCAGCAGCCAAGCTAGCGGGGGGGCCTACGAGCAGTACTTC.

This clonotype was detected many times. The chain recombines TRBV9 with TRBJ2-7; 7 bases are shared with TRBD2. Germline assignment: CDR1 SGDLS and CDR2 YYNGEE. The CDR3 length is 15 residues. V trimming: 3 bases; J trimming: 0 bases; junction bases outside the gene matches: 6. CDR3 amino acids: CASSESGAYSYEQYF. The CDR3 DNA is TGTGCCAGCAGCGAGAGCGGGGCCTACTCCTACGAGCAGTACTTC.

The table lists this clonotype with many counts. The chain is built from TRBV11-2 and TRBJ2-7, with TRBD1 identical over 8 bases. Trimming took 4 bases from V and 6 from J; bases not matched to a gene: 11. Germline V gives CDR1 SGHAT, CDR2 FQNNGV. CDR3 length: 15 amino acids. This chain's CDR3 is CASSSPGGTGLEQYF. The CDR3 DNA is TGTGCCAGCAGCTCCCCTGGCGGGACAGGACTCGAGCAGTACTTC. Using reference TRBV11-2 and TRBJ2-7 for the parts outside the CDR3, the full variable domain is EAGVAQSPRYKIIEKRQSVAFWCNPISGHATLYWYQQILGQGPKLLIQFQNNGVVDDSQLPKDRFSAERLKGVDSTLKIQPAKLEDSAVYLCASSSPGGTGLEQYFGPGTRLTVT.

The gene calls are TRBV7-9 and TRBJ2-3, with D tentatively TRBD1 or TRBD2 (5 bases each). V was clipped by 3 bases and J by 6 bases, with 13 bases between them. Per germline, CDR1 SEHNR and CDR2 FQNEAQ (reference sequence). The CDR3 is 14 residues long. The CDR3 protein is CASSFEGDGDTQYF. CDR3 DNA: TGTGCCAGCAGCTTTGAAGGGGACGGGGATACGCAGTATTTT.

The rearrangement joins TRBV9 to TRBJ2-7; 8 nucleotides agree with TRBD1. Germline-derived CDR1 and CDR2 are SGDLS and YYNGEE. The V segment lost 3 bases and the J segment 0 bases; nucleotides outside the gene matches: 5. This CDR3 comprises 15 residues. The CDR3 loop reads CASSGRQGHSYEQYF. The DNA for the CDR3 is TGTGCCAGCAGCGGGAGACAGGGGCACTCCTACGAGCAGTACTTC.

This clonotype was counted many times. The chain couples TRBV9 to TRBJ2-3; 9 bases match TRBD2. Germline V gene sequence: CDR1 SGDLS, CDR2 YYNGEE. V trimming: 0 bases; J trimming: 6 bases; junction bases outside the gene matches: 8. The CDR3 has 16 residues. DNA for the CDR3: TGTGCCAGCAGCGTAGATGGCGGGGGGGCGTCGGATACGCAGTATTTT. Translating it yields CASSVDGGGASDTQYF.

This clonotype has ten or more counts. The chain has TRBV18 and TRBJ2-7, with 7 bases matching TRBD1. CDR3 length: 14 residues. Germline trimming cut 3 bases from V and 6 bases from J; bases unmatched to any gene: 8. Per germline, CDR1 KGHSH and CDR2 LQKENI. The CDR3 bases are TGTGCCAGCTCACCCCTCCGGGACAGCGGCGAGCAGTACTTC. This gives the protein CASSPLRDSGEQYF.

Many counts were recorded for this clonotype. The chain recombines TRBV12-3 or TRBV12-4 with TRBJ2-3, with D hard to call. V lost 7 bases to trimming and J lost 4 bases, with 9 bases between them. This CDR3 is 12 amino acids long. The CDR3 loop reads CASTGSPDTQYF. The CDR3 coding sequence is TGTGCCAGCACCGGTTCCCCAGATACGCAGTATTTT.

This clonotype was observed a handful of times. A far larger clone is off by one base, so a read error is likely. The chain links TRBV6-6 to TRBJ2-5; D gene unclear. This CDR3 spans 11 amino acids. With 6 bases removed from V and 4 bases from J, the gap between germline ends came to 6 bases. The germline V gene encodes CDR1 MNHNY and CDR2 SVGAGI (reference sequence). CDR3 sequence reads: CASRIPETQYF. The CDR3 DNA sequence: TGTGCCAGCAGGATACCAGAGACCCAGTACTTC.

This clonotype was counted many times. The V and J genes are TRBV12-3 or TRBV12-4 and TRBJ2-5; 7 bases align to TRBD1. The CDR3 covers 14 residues. J was trimmed by 5 bases and V by 5 bases; bases with no gene match: 8. CDR3 region: CASSTETGWETQYF. The CDR3 region has the DNA TGTGCCAGCAGTACCGAGACAGGGTGGGAGACCCAGTACTTC.

On this clonotype itself: It differs at one base from a far larger clone, so likely a read error. This rearrangement joins TRBV5-3 to TRBJ2-3; 7 nucleotides align to TRBD1. TRBV5-3 is an open reading frame, and its role is uncertain. This CDR3 has 15 amino acids. Here the CDR3 reads CASSSTGTDVYTHYF. The DNA for the CDR3 is TGTGCCAGCTCTTCCACGGGGACAGACGTTTATACGCATTATTTT.

In this sample, this clonotype turned up many times. The V gene is TRBV5-6, the J gene TRBJ2-1; D is perhaps TRBD1 (6 bases). The CDR3 covers 18 residues. Germline-derived CDR1 and CDR2 are SGHDT and YYEEEE. V was clipped by 5 bases and J by 4 bases, with 25 bases between them. The CDR3 spells CASSLMGLRGLGYNEQFF. In DNA form, the CDR3 reads TGTGCCAGCAGTTTAATGGGGCTCAGGGGTTTGGGGTACAATGAGCAGTTCTTC.